Below are 22 T cell receptor beta chains sequenced from a single sample in a study of Ad26.COV2.S vaccination and SARS-CoV-2 variants. The treatment here: roughly 19 received Ad26.COV2.S at low or high dose, single or two shots; 5 received placebo; per-sample allocation not given. The study sampled participants on day 63 after the first vaccine or placebo injection. Sequencing was performed with immunoSEQ multiplex PCR; in TCRdb, only in-frame clones are kept and a portion is missing. This table has about 350,000 clones, approximately 85% appearing once. Sequenced material: peripheral blood, taken in a trial of Ad26.COV2.S vaccine versus placebo. Receptors originate from a person aged 18 to 65 who received the Ad26.COV2.S COVID-19 vaccine or a placebo.

This clone was observed a handful of times. The chain combines TRBV15 with TRBJ2-5, with 7 bases aligning to TRBD2. Germline CDR1 and CDR2: LNHNV and YYDKDF (reference sequence). The CDR3 extends over 14 amino acids. With 8 bases clipped from V and 4 bases from J, the junction kept 10 bases outside the gene matches. The CDR3 region has the DNA TGTGCCACCGGTTGGGGGGGTCAGGGAGAGACCCAGTACTTC. Amino acid sequence: CATGWGGQGETQYF.

This clone was counted a few times. The rearrangement joins TRBV27 to TRBJ2-5; 9 positions agree with TRBD2. The CDR3 spans 14 residues. Germline trimming cut 2 bases from V and 5 bases from J; bases unmatched to any gene: 3. Germline CDR1 MNHEY, CDR2 SMNVEV (reference sequence). The chain's CDR3 is CASSLAGGLETQYF. CDR3 nucleotides: TGTGCCAGCAGTTTAGCGGGGGGGCTGGAGACCCAGTACTTC.

The chain has TRBV6-2 or TRBV6-3 and TRBJ1-5; 8 bases match TRBD1. The V gene end was trimmed by 0 bases and the J gene end by 6 bases; junction bases not matched to a gene: 4. Looked up from germline, CDR1 is MNHEY and CDR2 is SVGEGT. The CDR3 has 15 amino acids. DNA of the CDR3: TGTGCCAGCAGTTACTCGACAGGGGTGAGTCAGCCCCAGCATTTT. It encodes CASSYSTGVSQPQHF.

DNA for the CDR3: TGCAGTGCTAGTTTGGACCTAAGCACAGATACGCAGTATTTT. Translating gives CSASLDLSTDTQYF. The rearrangement links TRBV20-1 to TRBJ2-3, with unresolved D. The germline V gene has CDR1 DFQATT and CDR2 SNEGSKA (reference sequence). V was pared by 3 bases and J by 0 bases, with 10 bases between. The CDR3 sequence is 14 residues long.

This chain uses TRBV18 with TRBJ2-1, with D perhaps matching TRBD1 (6 bases). The germline V gene encodes CDR1 KGHSH and CDR2 LQKENI. V dropped 0 bases and J dropped 5 bases, with 14 bases sitting between them. This CDR3 comprises 16 residues. This CDR3 reads CASSPPVGAYNNEQFF. The CDR3 DNA follows: TGTGCCAGCTCACCACCAGTGGGGGCGTACAACAATGAGCAGTTCTTC.

V usage is TRBV18 and J usage is TRBJ2-5; 8 bases align to TRBD1. Germline trimming cut 3 bases from V and 1 base from J; bases unmatched to any gene: 4. Germline V gene lookup returns CDR1 KGHSH and CDR2 LQKENI. The CDR3 consists of 15 residues. The CDR3 nucleotides read TGTGCCAGCTCACCGTTAGGACAGGGCCAAGAGACCCAGTACTTC. It specifies CASSPLGQGQETQYF.

This clone showed up just once. CDR3 bases: TGCAGCGTTCAGGGGGCGGGACTAGCGGGAATACACCCCGATACGCAGTATTTT. Translation: CSVQGAGLAGIHPDTQYF. This sequence joins TRBV29-1 and TRBJ2-3, with TRBD2 identical over 13 bases. J gave up 6 bases and V 5 bases, and 17 bases lay outside the gene matches. The germline gives CDR1 SQVTM, CDR2 ANQGSEA. This CDR3 is built from 18 residues.

The chain uses TRBV7-2 and TRBJ2-2; TRBD1 is a possible D gene (5 bases). This CDR3 spans 16 amino acids. Between the trimmed V and J ends, which lost 2 bases and 2 bases, there was a span of 12 bases. Germline CDR1 is SGHTA and CDR2 is FQGNSA. The CDR3 sequence: CASSLSGSRNTGELFF. As DNA, the CDR3 is TGTGCCAGCAGCTTATCAGGGTCACGAAACACCGGGGAGCTGTTTTTT.

This rearrangement joins TRBV30 to TRBJ1-2, with D maybe TRBD1 (5 bases). Trimming pared 0 bases from V and 3 bases from J, leaving 8 bases between. The germline CDR1 and CDR2 sequences are GTSNPN and SVGIG (reference sequence). The CDR3 sequence is 13 residues long. In DNA form, the CDR3 reads TGTGCCTGGAGTGTACGAGGGGACTATGGCTACACCTTC. Its protein is CAWSVRGDYGYTF.

This clone came up once. This rearrangement joins TRBV30 to TRBJ1-2, with D possibly matching TRBD1 (5 bases). The germline gives CDR1 GTSNPN, CDR2 SVGIG (reference sequence). CDR3 size: 13 residues. The V and J ends lost 7 bases and 3 bases respectively, with 15 bases between them. The CDR3 coding sequence is TGTGCCTACCGACCAGACAGATACTATGGCTACACCTTC. This translates into CAYRPDRYYGYTF. Drawing the rest from reference TRBV30 and TRBJ1-2, the complete variable domain is SQTIHQWPATLVQPVGSPLSLECTVEGTSNPNLYWYRQAAGRGLQLLFYSVGIGQISSEVPQNLSASRPQDRQFILSSKKLLLSDSGFYLCAYRPDRYYGYTFGSGTRLTVV.

CDR3 in DNA: TGTGCCAGCAGTTTATCCGCGCTCGGGGCAGATACGCAGTATTTT. Its protein is CASSLSALGADTQYF. The chain uses TRBV27 and TRBJ2-3; D is possibly TRBD2 (5 bases). Germline-derived CDR1 and CDR2 are MNHEY and SMNVEV (reference sequence). The CDR3 spans 15 residues. V was clipped by 0 bases and J by 4 bases, with 11 bases between them.

The rearrangement uses TRBV9 and TRBJ2-3; D unresolved. The V gene's germline CDR1 is SGDLS and CDR2 YYNGEE. Deletions cut 0 bases from V and 0 bases from J, with 8 bases between. The CDR3 length is 15 residues. Here the CDR3 DNA reads TGTGCCAGCAGCGTAGGAGGCCGGAGCACAGATACGCAGTATTTT. Translated, it gives CASSVGGRSTDTQYF.

J is TRBJ1-1 and V is TRBV10-3, with D perhaps TRBD1 (6 bases). The CDR3 is 15 residues long. V shed 0 bases and J shed 1 base, with 9 bases lying between them. Germline loops: CDR1 ENHRY, CDR2 SYGVKD. The CDR3 region is CAISESTGSNTEAFF. CDR3 DNA sequence: TGTGCCATCAGTGAGTCAACAGGGTCGAACACTGAAGCTTTCTTT.

V usage is TRBV7-2 and J usage is TRBJ2-3; TRBD2 is a possible D gene (5 bases). The ends were cut back, 5 bases at V and 5 bases at J, with 14 bases in the middle. CDR1 and CDR2 from the germline V gene are SGHTA and FQGNSA. This CDR3 is built from 14 residues. This CDR3 is CASSPTGIQDTQYF. The CDR3 nucleotides read TGTGCCAGCAGCCCCACGGGGATTCAAGATACGCAGTATTTT. Filled out from reference TRBV7-2 and TRBJ2-3, the complete variable domain reads GAGVSQSPSNKVTEKGKDVELRCDPISGHTALYWYRQSLGQGLEFLIYFQGNSAPDKSGLPSDRFSAERTGGSVSTLTIQRTQQEDSAVYLCASSPTGIQDTQYFGPGTRLTVL.

This CDR3 reads CASSRRVLTDTQYF. CDR3 in DNA: TGCGCCAGCAGCCGTAGGGTGCTCACAGATACGCAGTATTTT. The chain employs TRBV4-3 and TRBJ2-3; D unclear. The germline gives CDR1 LGHNA, CDR2 YSLEER. V lost 4 bases and J lost 2, with 10 bases in between. This CDR3 comprises 14 residues.

The J gene is TRBJ2-1, the V gene TRBV30, with D possibly being TRBD2 (6 bases). The CDR3 is 12 residues long. Germline V CDR1 and CDR2: GTSNPN, SVGIG (reference sequence). Trimming left V 5 bases short and J 8 bases short, with 13 bases between. The CDR3 sequence: CAWGVAVDEQFF. CDR3 bases: TGTGCCTGGGGGGTAGCGGTGGATGAGCAGTTCTTC.

The V call is TRBV7-5, the J call TRBJ1-1. TRBV7-5 is designated a pseudogene. The CDR3 has 11 amino acids. The CDR3 is CVRSLESGVIF. In DNA form, the CDR3 reads TGTGTCAGAAGCTTAGAATCGGGCGTAATCTTT.

The genes are TRBV12-3 or TRBV12-4 and TRBJ1-1, with a weak D call TRBD1 (6 bases). The ends were cut back, 7 bases at V and 5 bases at J, with 11 bases in the middle. The CDR3 is made up of 12 amino acids. The CDR3 DNA sequence: TGTGCCAGCACCCGACAGGTTACTGAAGCTTTCTTT. Translation: CASTRQVTEAFF.

The DNA of the CDR3 is TGTGCCAGCAGCGTAGTCGGGTCGGTCTCTGGGGCCAACGTCCTGACTTTC. Protein: CASSVVGSVSGANVLTF. V usage is TRBV9 and J usage is TRBJ2-6, with unresolved D. CDR1 SGDLS and CDR2 YYNGEE come from the germline V gene. The CDR3 loop spans 17 amino acids. Trimming cost V 0 bases and J 0 bases, with 10 bases left between them.

This chain uses TRBV7-8 with TRBJ2-7; D is unclear. CDR1 is SGHVS, CDR2 FQNEAQ, per germline. This CDR3 region has 15 residues. Trimming pared 5 bases from V and 0 bases from J, leaving 14 bases between. CDR3: CASSPQILISYEQYF. The CDR3 region has the DNA TGTGCCAGCAGCCCTCAGATCCTGATCTCCTACGAGCAGTACTTC.

This chain links TRBV10-3 with TRBJ2-3; D is uncertain. Germline CDR1 is ENHRY and CDR2 is SYGVKD. V dropped 6 bases and J dropped 5 bases, with 9 bases sitting between them. The CDR3 spans 12 residues. CDR3 sequence: CAIRNTQDTQYF. CDR3 bases: TGTGCCATCAGGAATACGCAAGATACGCAGTATTTT.

The chain joins TRBV29-1 to TRBJ1-1; tentatively, D is TRBD1 (6 bases). V shed 6 bases and J shed 3 bases, with 14 bases lying between them. Germline V gives CDR1 SQVTM, CDR2 ANQGSEA. The CDR3 runs to 13 residues. CDR3 DNA: TGCAGCGTAAACCCCCAGGGGTACACTGAAGCTTTCTTT. It specifies CSVNPQGYTEAFF.